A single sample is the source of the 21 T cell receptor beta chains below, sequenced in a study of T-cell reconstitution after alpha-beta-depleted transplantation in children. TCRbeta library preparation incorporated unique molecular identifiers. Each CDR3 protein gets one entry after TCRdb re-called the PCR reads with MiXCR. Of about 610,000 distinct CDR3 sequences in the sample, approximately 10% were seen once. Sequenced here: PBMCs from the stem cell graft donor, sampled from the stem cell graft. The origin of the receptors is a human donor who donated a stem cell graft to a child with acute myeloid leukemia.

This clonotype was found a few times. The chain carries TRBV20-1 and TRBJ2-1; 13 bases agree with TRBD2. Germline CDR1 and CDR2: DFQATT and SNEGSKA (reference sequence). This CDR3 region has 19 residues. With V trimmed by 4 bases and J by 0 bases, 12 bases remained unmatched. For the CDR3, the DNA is TGCAGTGCTATGAAACCGGGACTAGCGGGACCGAGCTCCTACAATGAGCAGTTCTTC. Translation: CSAMKPGLAGPSSYNEQFF.

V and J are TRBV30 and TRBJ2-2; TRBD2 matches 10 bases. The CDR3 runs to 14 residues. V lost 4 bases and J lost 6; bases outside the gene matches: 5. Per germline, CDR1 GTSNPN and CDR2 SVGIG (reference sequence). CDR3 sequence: CAWNLAGGAGELFF. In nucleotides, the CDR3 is TGTGCCTGGAATTTAGCGGGAGGCGCCGGGGAGCTGTTTTTT.

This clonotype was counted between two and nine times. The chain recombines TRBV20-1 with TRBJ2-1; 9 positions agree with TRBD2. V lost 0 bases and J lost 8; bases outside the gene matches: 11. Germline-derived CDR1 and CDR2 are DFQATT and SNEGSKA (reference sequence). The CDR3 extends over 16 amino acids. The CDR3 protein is CSAREGSGGPSYEQFF. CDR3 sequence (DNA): TGCAGTGCTAGAGAGGGTAGCGGGGGCCCTAGCTATGAGCAGTTCTTC.

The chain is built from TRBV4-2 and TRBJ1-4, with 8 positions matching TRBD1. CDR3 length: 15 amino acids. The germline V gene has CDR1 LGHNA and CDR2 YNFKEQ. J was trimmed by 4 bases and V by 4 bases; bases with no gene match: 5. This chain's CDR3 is CASSLRQGYNEKLFF. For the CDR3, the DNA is TGTGCCAGCAGCCTTAGACAGGGGTATAATGAAAAACTGTTTTTT.

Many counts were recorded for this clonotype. The CDR3 region is CASSYASGTGSYEQYF. The CDR3 bases are TGTGCCAGCAGTTATGCGTCCGGGACAGGTTCCTACGAGCAGTACTTC. The chain links TRBV6-2 or TRBV6-3 to TRBJ2-7; 8 bases map to TRBD1. The germline V gene encodes CDR1 MNHEY and CDR2 SVGEGT. CDR3 length equals 16 residues. Losses at the gene ends were 3 bases for V and 1 base for J; bases not matched to a gene: 8.

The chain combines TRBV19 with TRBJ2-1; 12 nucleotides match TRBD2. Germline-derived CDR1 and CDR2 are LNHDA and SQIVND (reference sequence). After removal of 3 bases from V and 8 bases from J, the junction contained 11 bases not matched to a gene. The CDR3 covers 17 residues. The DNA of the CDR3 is TGTGCCAGTAGTATTAGAGCTTCGGCTAGCGGGAGGGATGAGCAGTTCTTC. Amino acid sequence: CASSIRASASGRDEQFF. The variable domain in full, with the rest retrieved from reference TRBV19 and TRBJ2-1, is DGGITQSPKYLFRKEGQNVTLSCEQNLNHDAMYWYRQDPGQGLRLIYYSQIVNDFQKGDIAEGYSVSREKKESFPLTVTSAQKNPTAFYLCASSIRASASGRDEQFFGPGTRLTVL.

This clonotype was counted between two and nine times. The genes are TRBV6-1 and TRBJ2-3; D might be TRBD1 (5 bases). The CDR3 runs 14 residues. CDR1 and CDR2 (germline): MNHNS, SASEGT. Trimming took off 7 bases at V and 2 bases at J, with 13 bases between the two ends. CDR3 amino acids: CASNLDRDTDTQYF. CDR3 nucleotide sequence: TGTGCCAGCAATCTCGACAGAGACACAGATACGCAGTATTTT.

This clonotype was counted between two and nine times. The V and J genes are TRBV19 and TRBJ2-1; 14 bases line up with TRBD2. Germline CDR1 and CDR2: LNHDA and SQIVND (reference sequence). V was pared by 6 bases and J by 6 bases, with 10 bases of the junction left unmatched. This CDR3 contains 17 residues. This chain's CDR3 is CASRWGFGTSGSNEQFF. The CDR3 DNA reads TGTGCCAGTAGGTGGGGATTCGGGACTAGCGGGAGCAATGAGCAGTTCTTC.

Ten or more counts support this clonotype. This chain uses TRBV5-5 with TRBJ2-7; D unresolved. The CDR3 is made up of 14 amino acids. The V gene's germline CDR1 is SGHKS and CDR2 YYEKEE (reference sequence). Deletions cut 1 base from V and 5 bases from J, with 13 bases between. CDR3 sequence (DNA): TGTGCCAGCAGCTTGTACGGATATGGGGACGAGCAGTACTTC. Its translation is CASSLYGYGDEQYF.

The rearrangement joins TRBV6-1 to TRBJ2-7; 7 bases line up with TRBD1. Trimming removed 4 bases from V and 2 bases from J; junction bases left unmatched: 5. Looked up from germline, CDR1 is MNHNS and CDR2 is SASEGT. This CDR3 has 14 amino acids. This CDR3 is CASSVQGFTYEQYF. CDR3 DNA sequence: TGTGCCAGCAGTGTACAGGGGTTTACCTACGAGCAGTACTTC.

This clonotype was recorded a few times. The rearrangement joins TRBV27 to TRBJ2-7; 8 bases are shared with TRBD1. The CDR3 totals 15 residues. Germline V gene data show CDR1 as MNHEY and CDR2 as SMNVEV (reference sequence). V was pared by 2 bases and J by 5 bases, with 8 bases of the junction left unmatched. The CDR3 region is CASSLINRGVNEQYF. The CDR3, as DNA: TGTGCCAGCAGTTTAATAAACAGGGGGGTTAACGAGCAGTACTTC.

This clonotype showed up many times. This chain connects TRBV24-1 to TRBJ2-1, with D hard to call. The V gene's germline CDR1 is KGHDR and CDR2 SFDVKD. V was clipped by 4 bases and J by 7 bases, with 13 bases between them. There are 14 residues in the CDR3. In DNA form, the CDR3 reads TGTGCCACCAGTGACGTGGGGATCAAAAATGAGCAGTTCTTC. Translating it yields CATSDVGIKNEQFF.

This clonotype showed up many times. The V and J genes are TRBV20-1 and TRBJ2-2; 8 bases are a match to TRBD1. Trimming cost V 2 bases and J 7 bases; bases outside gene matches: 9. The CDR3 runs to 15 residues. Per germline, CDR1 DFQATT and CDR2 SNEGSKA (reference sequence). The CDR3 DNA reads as TGCAGTGCTAGACAGGGGGCGCGGAGGATCGGGGAGCTGTTTTTT. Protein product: CSARQGARRIGELFF.

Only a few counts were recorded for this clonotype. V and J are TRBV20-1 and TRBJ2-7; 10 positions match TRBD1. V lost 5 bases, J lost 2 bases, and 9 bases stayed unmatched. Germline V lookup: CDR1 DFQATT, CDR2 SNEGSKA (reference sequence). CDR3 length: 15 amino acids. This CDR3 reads CSAWGGTGAPYEQYF. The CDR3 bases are TGCAGTGCTTGGGGCGGGACAGGGGCACCCTACGAGCAGTACTTC.

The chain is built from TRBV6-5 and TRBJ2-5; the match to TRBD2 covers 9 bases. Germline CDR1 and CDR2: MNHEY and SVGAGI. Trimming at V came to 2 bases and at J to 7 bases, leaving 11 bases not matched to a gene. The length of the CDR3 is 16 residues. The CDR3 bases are TGTGCCAGCAGTTACAGTATGGCTAGCGGGACTAGGACCCAGTACTTC. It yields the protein CASSYSMASGTRTQYF.

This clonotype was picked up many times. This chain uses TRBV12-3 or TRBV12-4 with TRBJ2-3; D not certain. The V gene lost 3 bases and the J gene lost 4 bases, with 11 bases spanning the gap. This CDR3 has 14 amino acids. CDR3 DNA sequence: TGTGCCAGCAGTTTTTGGGTCGGCGCAGATACGCAGTATTTT. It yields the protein CASSFWVGADTQYF.

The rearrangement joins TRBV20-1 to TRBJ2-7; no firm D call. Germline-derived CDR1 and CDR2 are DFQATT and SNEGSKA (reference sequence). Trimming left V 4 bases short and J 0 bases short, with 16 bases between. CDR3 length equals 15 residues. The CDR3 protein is CSANRANGLSYEQYF. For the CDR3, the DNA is TGCAGTGCTAATCGGGCTAACGGGCTCTCCTACGAGCAGTACTTC.

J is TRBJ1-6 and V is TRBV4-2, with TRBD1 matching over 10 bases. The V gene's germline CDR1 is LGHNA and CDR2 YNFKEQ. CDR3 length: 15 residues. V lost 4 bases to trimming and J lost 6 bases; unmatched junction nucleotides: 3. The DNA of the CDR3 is TGTGCCAGCAGCCTCAGGGACAGGGGTAATTCACCCCTCCACTTT. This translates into CASSLRDRGNSPLHF.

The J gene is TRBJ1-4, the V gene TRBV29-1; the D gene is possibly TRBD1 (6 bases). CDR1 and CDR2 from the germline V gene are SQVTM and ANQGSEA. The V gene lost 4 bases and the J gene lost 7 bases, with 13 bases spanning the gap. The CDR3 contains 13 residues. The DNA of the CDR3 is TGCAGCGTTGTACGGGGGCTTGGTGAAAAACTGTTTTTT. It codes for CSVVRGLGEKLFF.

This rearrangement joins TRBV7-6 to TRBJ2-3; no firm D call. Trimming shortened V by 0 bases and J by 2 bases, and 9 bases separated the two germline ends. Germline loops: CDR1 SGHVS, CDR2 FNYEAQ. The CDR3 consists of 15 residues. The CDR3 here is CASSLAWGSTDTQYF. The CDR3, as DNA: TGTGCCAGCAGCTTAGCGTGGGGTTCCACAGATACGCAGTATTTT.

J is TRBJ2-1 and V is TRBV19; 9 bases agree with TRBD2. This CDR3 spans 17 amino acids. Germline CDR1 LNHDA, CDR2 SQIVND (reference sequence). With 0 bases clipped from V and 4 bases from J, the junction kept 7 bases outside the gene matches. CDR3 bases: TGTGCCAGTAGTATAGATCGGGCTAGCGGGATATACAATGAGCAGTTCTTC. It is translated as CASSIDRASGIYNEQFF.